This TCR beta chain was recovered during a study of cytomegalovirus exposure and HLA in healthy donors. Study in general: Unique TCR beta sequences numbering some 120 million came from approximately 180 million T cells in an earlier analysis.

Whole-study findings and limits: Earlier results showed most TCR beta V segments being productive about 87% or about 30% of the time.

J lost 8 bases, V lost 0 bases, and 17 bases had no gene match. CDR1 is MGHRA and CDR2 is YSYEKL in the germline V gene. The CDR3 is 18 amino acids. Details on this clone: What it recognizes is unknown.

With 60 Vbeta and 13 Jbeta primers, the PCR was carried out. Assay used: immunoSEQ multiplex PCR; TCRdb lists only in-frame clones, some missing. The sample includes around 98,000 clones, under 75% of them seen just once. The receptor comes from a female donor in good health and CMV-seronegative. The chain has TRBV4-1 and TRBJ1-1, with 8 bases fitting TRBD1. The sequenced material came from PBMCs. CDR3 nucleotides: TGCGCCAGCAGCCAAGATGACTGGACAGGGAGAGGTGGGTGGGAAGCTTTCTTT. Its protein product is CASSQDDWTGRGGWEAFF.